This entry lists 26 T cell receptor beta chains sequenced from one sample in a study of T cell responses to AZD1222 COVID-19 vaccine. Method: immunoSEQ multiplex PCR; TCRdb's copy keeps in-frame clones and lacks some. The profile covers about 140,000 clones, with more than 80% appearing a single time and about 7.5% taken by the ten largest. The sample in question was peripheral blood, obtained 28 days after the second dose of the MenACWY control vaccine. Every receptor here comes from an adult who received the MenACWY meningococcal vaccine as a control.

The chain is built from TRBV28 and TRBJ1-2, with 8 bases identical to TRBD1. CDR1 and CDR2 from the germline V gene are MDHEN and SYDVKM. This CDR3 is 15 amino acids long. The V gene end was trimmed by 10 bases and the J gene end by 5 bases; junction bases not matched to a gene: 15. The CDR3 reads CATTGQGARGYGYTF. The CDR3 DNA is TGTGCCACCACAGGGCAGGGGGCGCGCGGGTATGGCTACACCTTC.

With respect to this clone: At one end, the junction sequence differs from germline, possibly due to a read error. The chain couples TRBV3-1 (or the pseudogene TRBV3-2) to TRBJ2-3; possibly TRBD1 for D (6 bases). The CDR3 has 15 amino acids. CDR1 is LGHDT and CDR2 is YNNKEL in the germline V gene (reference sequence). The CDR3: CASSEESGDEDTQYF. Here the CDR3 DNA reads TGTGCCAGCAGCGAAGAATCAGGGGATGAAGATACGCAGTATTTT.

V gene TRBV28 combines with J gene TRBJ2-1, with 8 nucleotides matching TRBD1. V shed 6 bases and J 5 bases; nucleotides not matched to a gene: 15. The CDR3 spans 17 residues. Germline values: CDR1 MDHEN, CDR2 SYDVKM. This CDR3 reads CASSPNPGQGRHNEQFF. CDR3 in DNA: TGTGCCAGCAGCCCTAACCCCGGACAGGGACGACACAATGAGCAGTTCTTC.

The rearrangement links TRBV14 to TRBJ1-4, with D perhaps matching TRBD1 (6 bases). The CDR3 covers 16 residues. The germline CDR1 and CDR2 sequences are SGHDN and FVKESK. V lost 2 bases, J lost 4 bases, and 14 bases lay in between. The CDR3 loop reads CASSQYRGRGNEKLFF. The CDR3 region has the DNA TGTGCCAGCAGCCAATACCGGGGGCGGGGTAATGAAAAACTGTTTTTT.

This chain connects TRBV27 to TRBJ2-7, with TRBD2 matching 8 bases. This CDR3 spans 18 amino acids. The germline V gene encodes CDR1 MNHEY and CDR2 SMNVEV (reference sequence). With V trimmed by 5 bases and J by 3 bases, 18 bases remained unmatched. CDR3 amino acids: CASSQGAGVLSGSYEQYF. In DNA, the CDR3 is TGTGCCAGCAGTCAGGGTGCCGGGGTGTTAAGCGGGAGCTACGAGCAGTACTTC.

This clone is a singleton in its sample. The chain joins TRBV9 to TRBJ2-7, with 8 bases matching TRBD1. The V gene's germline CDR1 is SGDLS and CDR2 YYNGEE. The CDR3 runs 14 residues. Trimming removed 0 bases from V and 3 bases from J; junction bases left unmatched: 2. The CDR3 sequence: CASSVGQGNYEQYF. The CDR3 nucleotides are TGTGCCAGCAGCGTAGGACAGGGGAACTACGAGCAGTACTTC.

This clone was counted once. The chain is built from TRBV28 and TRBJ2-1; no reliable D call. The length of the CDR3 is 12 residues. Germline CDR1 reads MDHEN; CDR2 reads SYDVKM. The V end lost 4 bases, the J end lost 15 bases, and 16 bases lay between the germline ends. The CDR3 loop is CASSSRDFSGFF. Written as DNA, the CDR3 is TGTGCCAGCAGTTCTCGAGACTTCTCGGGGTTCTTC.

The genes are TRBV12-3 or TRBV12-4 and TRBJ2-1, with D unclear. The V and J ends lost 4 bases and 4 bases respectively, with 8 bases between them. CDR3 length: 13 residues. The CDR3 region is CASSSELYNEQFF. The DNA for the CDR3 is TGTGCCAGCAGTTCCGAGCTGTACAATGAGCAGTTCTTC.

The CDR3 here is CASRGQALANTEAFF. DNA of the CDR3: TGTGCCAGCAGAGGACAGGCACTAGCGAACACTGAAGCTTTCTTT. This sequence joins TRBV6-5 and TRBJ1-1, with 7 bases aligning to TRBD1. The CDR3 runs 15 residues. V gave up 6 bases and J gave up 1 base; unmatched junction bases: 8. Germline CDR1 is MNHEY and CDR2 is SVGAGI.

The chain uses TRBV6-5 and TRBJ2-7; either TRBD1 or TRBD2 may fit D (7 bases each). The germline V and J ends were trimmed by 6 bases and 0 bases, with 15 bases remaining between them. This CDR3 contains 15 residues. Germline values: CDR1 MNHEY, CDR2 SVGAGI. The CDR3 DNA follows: TGTGCCAGCAGGCCAGGGGGGGTCGGCTCCTACGAGCAGTACTTC. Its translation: CASRPGGVGSYEQYF.

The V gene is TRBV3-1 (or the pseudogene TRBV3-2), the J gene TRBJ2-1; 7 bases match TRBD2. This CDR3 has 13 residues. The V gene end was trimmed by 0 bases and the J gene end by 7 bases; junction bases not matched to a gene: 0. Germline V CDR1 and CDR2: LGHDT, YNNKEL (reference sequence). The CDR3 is CASSQDSGNEQFF. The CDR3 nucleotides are TGTGCCAGCAGCCAAGATAGCGGGAATGAGCAGTTCTTC.

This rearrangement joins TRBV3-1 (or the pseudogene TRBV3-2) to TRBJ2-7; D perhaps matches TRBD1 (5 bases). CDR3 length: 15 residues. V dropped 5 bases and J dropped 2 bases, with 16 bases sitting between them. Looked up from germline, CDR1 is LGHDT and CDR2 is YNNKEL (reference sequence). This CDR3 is CASSFSQGVPYEQYF. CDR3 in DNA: TGTGCCAGCAGCTTCAGTCAAGGGGTCCCCTACGAGCAGTACTTC.

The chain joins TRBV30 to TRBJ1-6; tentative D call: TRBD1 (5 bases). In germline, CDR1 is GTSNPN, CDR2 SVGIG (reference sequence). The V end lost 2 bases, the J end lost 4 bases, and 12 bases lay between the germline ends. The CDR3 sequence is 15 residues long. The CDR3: CAWSTTRQYNSPLHF. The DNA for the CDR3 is TGTGCCTGGAGTACAACTCGACAGTATAATTCACCCCTCCACTTT.

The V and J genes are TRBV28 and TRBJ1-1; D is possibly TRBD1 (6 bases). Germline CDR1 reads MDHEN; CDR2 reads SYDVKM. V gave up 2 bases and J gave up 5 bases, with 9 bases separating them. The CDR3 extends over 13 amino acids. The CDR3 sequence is CASSLKGGTEAFF. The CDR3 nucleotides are TGTGCCAGCAGTTTAAAAGGGGGGACTGAAGCTTTCTTT.

The CDR3 coding sequence is TGCAGCGGGACCGGGACTAGCGGGAGGGGCGGGGAGACCCAGTACTTC. Translated, it gives CSGTGTSGRGGETQYF. The chain has TRBV29-1 and TRBJ2-5; 16 nucleotides match TRBD2. The V and J ends lost 7 bases and 5 bases, in that order; junction bases with no gene match: 10. CDR1 is SQVTM and CDR2 is ANQGSEA in the germline V gene. The CDR3 loop spans 16 amino acids.

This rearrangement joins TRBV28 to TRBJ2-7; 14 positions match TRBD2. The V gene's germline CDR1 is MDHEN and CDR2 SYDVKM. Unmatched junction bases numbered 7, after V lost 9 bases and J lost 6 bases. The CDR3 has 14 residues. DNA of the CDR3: TGTGCCAGTCGAGGGACTAGCGGGAGAGGCGAGCAGTACTTC. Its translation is CASRGTSGRGEQYF.

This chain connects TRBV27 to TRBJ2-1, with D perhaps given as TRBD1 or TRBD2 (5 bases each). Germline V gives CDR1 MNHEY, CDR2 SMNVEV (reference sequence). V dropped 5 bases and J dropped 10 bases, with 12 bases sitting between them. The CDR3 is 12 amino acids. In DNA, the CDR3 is TGTGCCAGCAGTCAAGAGGGGCGGGAGCAGTTCTTC. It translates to CASSQEGREQFF.

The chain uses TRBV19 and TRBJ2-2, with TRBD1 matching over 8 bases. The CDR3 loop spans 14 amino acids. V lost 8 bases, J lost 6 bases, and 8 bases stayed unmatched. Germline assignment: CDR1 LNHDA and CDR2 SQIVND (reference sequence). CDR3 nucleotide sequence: TGTGCCAGTCAGCCCAGGGGGCGCCCCGGGGAGCTGTTTTTT. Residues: CASQPRGRPGELFF. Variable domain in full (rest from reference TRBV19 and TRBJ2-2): DGGITQSPKYLFRKEGQNVTLSCEQNLNHDAMYWYRQDPGQGLRLIYYSQIVNDFQKGDIAEGYSVSREKKESFPLTVTSAQKNPTAFYLCASQPRGRPGELFFGEGSRLTVL.

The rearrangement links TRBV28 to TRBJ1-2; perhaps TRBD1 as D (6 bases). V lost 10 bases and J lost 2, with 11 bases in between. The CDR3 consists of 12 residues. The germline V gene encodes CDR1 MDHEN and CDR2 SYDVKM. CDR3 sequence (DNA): TGTGCCACTTCGACAGGAAACTATGGCTACACCTTC. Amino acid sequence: CATSTGNYGYTF.

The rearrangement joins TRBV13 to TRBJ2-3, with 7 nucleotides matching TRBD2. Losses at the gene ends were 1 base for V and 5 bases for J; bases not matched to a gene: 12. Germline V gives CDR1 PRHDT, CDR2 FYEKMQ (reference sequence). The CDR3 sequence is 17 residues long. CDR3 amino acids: CASSLVRTGGLVDTQYF. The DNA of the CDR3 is TGTGCCAGCAGCTTAGTTCGTACCGGGGGGTTGGTAGATACGCAGTATTTT.

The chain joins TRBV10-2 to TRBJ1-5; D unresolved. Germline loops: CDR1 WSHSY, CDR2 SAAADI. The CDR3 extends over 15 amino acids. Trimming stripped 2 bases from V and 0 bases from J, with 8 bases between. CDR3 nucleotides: TGCGCCAGCAGTGAGGTGTCCAATAGCAATCAGCCCCAGCATTTT. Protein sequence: CASSEVSNSNQPQHF.

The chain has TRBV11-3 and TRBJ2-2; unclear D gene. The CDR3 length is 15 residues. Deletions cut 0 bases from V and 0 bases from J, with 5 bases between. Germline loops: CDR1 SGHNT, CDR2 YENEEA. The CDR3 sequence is CASSLDGPNTGELFF. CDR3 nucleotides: TGTGCCAGCAGCTTAGACGGGCCGAACACCGGGGAGCTGTTTTTT.

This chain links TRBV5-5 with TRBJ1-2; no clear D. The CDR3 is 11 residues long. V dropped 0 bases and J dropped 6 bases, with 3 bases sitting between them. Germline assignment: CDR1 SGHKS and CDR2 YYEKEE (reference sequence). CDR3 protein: CASSLVDGYTF. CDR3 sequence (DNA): TGTGCCAGCAGCTTGGTTGATGGCTACACCTTC. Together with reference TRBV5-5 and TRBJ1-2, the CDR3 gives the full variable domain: DAGVTQSPTHLIKTRGQQVTLRCSPISGHKSVSWYQQVLGQGPQFIFQYYEKEERGRGNFPDRFSARQFPNYSSELNVNALLLGDSALYLCASSLVDGYTFGSGTRLTVV.

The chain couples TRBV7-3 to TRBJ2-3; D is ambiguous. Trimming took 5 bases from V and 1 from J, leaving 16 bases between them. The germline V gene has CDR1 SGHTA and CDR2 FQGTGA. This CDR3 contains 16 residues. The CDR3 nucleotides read TGTGCCAGCAGCCCCCTGGTTAGGGTGGGCACAGATACGCAGTATTTT. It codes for CASSPLVRVGTDTQYF.

CDR3 nucleotides: TGTGCCACCAGTGAACCCGGGGGGCCAAGGAATGAGCAGTTCTTC. Protein product: CATSEPGGPRNEQFF. The chain employs TRBV24-1 and TRBJ2-1; D possibly corresponds to TRBD2 (7 bases). The V end lost 4 bases, the J end lost 7 bases, and 16 bases lay between the germline ends. The CDR3 loop spans 15 amino acids. Germline V lookup: CDR1 KGHDR, CDR2 SFDVKD.

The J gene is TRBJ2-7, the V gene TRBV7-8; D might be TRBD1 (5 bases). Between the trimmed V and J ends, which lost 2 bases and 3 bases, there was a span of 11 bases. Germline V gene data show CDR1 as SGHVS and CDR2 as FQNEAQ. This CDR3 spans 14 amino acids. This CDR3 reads CASSLQGRVYEQYF. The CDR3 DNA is TGTGCCAGCAGCTTACAGGGTCGTGTCTACGAGCAGTACTTC.